The source of this T cell receptor beta chain is a study of blood T cell repertoires in COVID-19. Study context: The United States, Italy and Spain supplied acute and convalescent COVID-19 samples. PBMCs, B-cell-depleted T cells, or T cells provided the cDNA or gDNA that made up the material.

The CDR3 is 15 residues long. V was cut by 5 bases and J by 0 bases, with 14 bases left in between. Germline lookup yields CDR1 SGHTA and CDR2 FQGTGA. In the original processing: Quantification of nucleated cells was approximated via reference gene primer amplification. The data were produced by immunoSEQ multiplex PCR, yet TCRdb's version contains in-frame clones alone and is incomplete. Clonal size and the V and J genes are those of that table, whereas D and trimming came from the DNA. Among approximately 99,000 clones, approximately 70% were seen once, and the ten largest hold 1.5% to 2%. The chain links TRBV7-3 to TRBJ2-7, with a weak D call TRBD2 (5 bases). Sequenced: peripheral blood. The TCR sequence derives from a woman in her thirties or forties with acute or convalescent COVID-19. CDR3 in DNA: TGTGCCAGCAGCACACAATCGGGAAGCTCCTACGAGCAGTACTTC. Residues: CASSTQSGSSYEQYF.